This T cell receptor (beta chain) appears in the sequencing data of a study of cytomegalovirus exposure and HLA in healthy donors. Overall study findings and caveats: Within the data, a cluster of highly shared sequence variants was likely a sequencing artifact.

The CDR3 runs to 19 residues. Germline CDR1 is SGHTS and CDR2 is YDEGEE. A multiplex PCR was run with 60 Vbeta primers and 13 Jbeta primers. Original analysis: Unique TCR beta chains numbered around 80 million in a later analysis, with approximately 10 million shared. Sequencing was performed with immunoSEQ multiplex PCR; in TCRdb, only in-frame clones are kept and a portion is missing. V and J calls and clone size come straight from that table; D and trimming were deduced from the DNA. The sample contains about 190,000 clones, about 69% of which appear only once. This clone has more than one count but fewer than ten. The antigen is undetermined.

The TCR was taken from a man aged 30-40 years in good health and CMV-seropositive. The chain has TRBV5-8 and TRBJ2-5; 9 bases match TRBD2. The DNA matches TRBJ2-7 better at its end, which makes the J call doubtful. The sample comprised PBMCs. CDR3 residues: CASSLVFRKEAGGSYEQYF. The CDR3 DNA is TGTGCCAGCAGCCTGGTATTCAGGAAGGAAGCGGGGGGTTCCTACGAGCAGTACTTC.